A single sample is the source of the 22 T cell receptor beta chains below, sequenced in a study of CD8+ T cells in alopecia areata. The treatment: oral pan-JAK inhibitor, 5-10 mg twice daily. Sequencing templates came from extracted RNA that was reverse transcribed into cDNA. The table came from immunoSEQ multiplex PCR; TCRdb's copy has only in-frame clones and leaves some out. This sample yields about 120,000 clones, of which less than 70% are seen a single time; 3% to 4% belongs to the top ten. The sample here was CD4+ T cells sorted from blood, taken at week 24, from a patient treated with tofacitinib. The receptors derive from a human donor with alopecia areata.

A remark on this clone: At the DNA level, this CDR3 is encoded by other sequences in the same sample as well. The rearrangement uses TRBV29-1 and TRBJ1-2; D ambiguous. V lost 3 bases and J lost 0, with 5 bases in between. Germline CDR1 is SQVTM and CDR2 is ANQGSEA. The CDR3 runs 12 residues. CDR3 loop: CSVDSTNYGYTF. For the CDR3, the DNA is TGCAGCGTTGACAGTACTAACTATGGCTACACCTTC.

V usage is TRBV7-9 and J usage is TRBJ2-5, with 11 bases fitting TRBD2. The CDR3 is 17 residues long. CDR1 is SEHNR, CDR2 FQNEAQ, per germline (reference sequence). With 1 base clipped from V and 1 base from J, the junction kept 5 bases outside the gene matches. As DNA, the CDR3 is TGTGCCAGCAGCTTAGGAGGGACTAGCGGCTCCCAAGAGACCCAGTACTTC. It encodes CASSLGGTSGSQETQYF.

The chain has TRBV30 and TRBJ1-6; D is unclear. Germline values: CDR1 GTSNPN, CDR2 SVGIG (reference sequence). There are 14 residues in the CDR3. The V and J ends lost 5 bases and 2 bases respectively, with 10 bases between them. The CDR3 DNA follows: TGTGCCTGGGAGTCCGGGACCTATAATTCACCCCTCCACTTT. Amino acid sequence: CAWESGTYNSPLHF. Full variable domain (missing parts from reference TRBV30 and TRBJ1-6): SQTIHQWPATLVQPVGSPLSLECTVEGTSNPNLYWYRQAAGRGLQLLFYSVGIGQISSEVPQNLSASRPQDRQFILSSKKLLLSDSGFYLCAWESGTYNSPLHFGNGTRLTVT.

This clone has just one count. The chain's CDR3 is CASSLGNRVDNSPLHF. CDR3 in DNA: TGTGCCAGCAGCTTGGGCAACAGGGTCGATAATTCACCCCTCCACTTT. The rearrangement links TRBV5-4 to TRBJ1-6; possible D gene TRBD1, 6 bases. Trimming removed 0 bases at V and 5 bases at J, with 12 bases between. This CDR3 comprises 16 residues. CDR1 is SGHNT, CDR2 YYREEE, per germline (reference sequence). Based on the CDR3 plus reference TRBV5-4 and TRBJ1-6, the full variable domain is ETGVTQSPTHLIKTRGQQVTLRCSSQSGHNTVSWYQQALGQGPQFIFQYYREEENGRGNFPPRFSGLQFPNYSSELNVNALELDDSALYLCASSLGNRVDNSPLHFGNGTRLTVT.

The CDR3 region is CAWTSTGSYTF. CDR3 bases: TGTGCCTGGACATCGACAGGTAGCTACACCTTC. The chain employs TRBV30 and TRBJ1-2, with D possibly TRBD1 on 6 matching bases. The CDR3 spans 11 residues. Trimming took off 4 bases at V and 9 bases at J, with 12 bases between the two ends. CDR1 and CDR2 (germline): GTSNPN, SVGIG (reference sequence).

V usage is TRBV27 and J usage is TRBJ1-2; 9 bases are a match to TRBD1. Germline CDR1 MNHEY, CDR2 SMNVEV (reference sequence). This CDR3 region has 13 residues. V lost 5 bases, J lost 8 bases, and 6 bases stayed unmatched. The CDR3 nucleotides are TGTGCCAGCAGTAGAACAGGGGGCTTGGGCTACACCTTC. Its protein is CASSRTGGLGYTF.

This clone was detected a few times. The CDR3 DNA is TGCGCCAGCAGCTTCGGCAGCGGGGGGGTCCACAATGAGCAGTTCTTC. Translating gives CASSFGSGGVHNEQFF. The chain uses TRBV5-1 and TRBJ2-1; 10 bases are shared with TRBD2. Looked up from germline, CDR1 is SGHRS and CDR2 is YFSETQ. With 2 bases clipped from V and 5 bases from J, the junction kept 7 bases outside the gene matches. CDR3 length: 16 residues.

The chain has TRBV10-3 and TRBJ2-3, with D possibly being TRBD1 or TRBD2 (6 bases each). V lost 5 bases and J 4 bases, leaving 19 bases between the germline ends. This CDR3 is built from 16 residues. CDR1 ENHRY and CDR2 SYGVKD come from the germline V gene. The CDR3 region is CAISLQGSGGADTQYF. CDR3 nucleotides: TGTGCCATCAGTCTACAGGGCTCGGGCGGGGCAGATACGCAGTATTTT.

The V and J genes are TRBV27 and TRBJ2-5; a possible D gene is TRBD2 (6 bases). Germline V gene sequence: CDR1 MNHEY, CDR2 SMNVEV (reference sequence). Between the trimmed V and J ends, which lost 6 bases and 4 bases, there was a span of 15 bases. The length of the CDR3 is 14 residues. The CDR3 loop is CASSRGTLGETQYF. The CDR3 bases are TGTGCCAGCAGCCGTGGGACTTTGGGAGAGACCCAGTACTTC.

This clone has just a few counts. The rearrangement uses TRBV30 and TRBJ1-1; unclear D gene. Per the germline V gene, CDR1 is GTSNPN and CDR2 is SVGIG (reference sequence). V was trimmed by 4 bases and J by 4 bases, leaving 7 bases between them. This CDR3 has 11 amino acids. The CDR3 here is CAWKGSTEAFF. CDR3 DNA sequence: TGTGCCTGGAAAGGGTCCACTGAAGCTTTCTTT.

This chain uses TRBV29-1 with TRBJ2-1; D is ambiguous. The V gene's germline CDR1 is SQVTM and CDR2 ANQGSEA. The CDR3 sequence is 9 residues long. Trimming stripped 7 bases from V and 9 bases from J, with 7 bases between. Here the CDR3 DNA reads TGCAGCGACCCCTTTGAGCAGTTCTTC. Amino acid sequence: CSDPFEQFF.

This rearrangement joins TRBV4-3 to TRBJ2-7; perhaps D is TRBD1 or TRBD2 (5 bases each). Trimming pared 1 base from V and 0 bases from J, leaving 10 bases between. The CDR3 has 15 residues. Germline V gene lookup returns CDR1 LGHNA and CDR2 YSLEER. CDR3 DNA: TGCGCCAGCAGCCAAGCGTGGGGGAGCTCCTACGAGCAGTACTTC. Translated, it gives CASSQAWGSSYEQYF.

J is TRBJ2-1 and V is TRBV9; D uncertain. There are 15 residues in the CDR3. Trimming shortened V by 0 bases and J by 0 bases, and 7 bases separated the two germline ends. Germline CDR1 and CDR2: SGDLS and YYNGEE. The CDR3 here is CASSVELSSYNEQFF. The CDR3 DNA follows: TGTGCCAGCAGCGTAGAGCTGAGCTCCTACAATGAGCAGTTCTTC.

CDR3 sequence (DNA): TGTGCCTGGAGTGTACAGTCTGGCTATGGCTACACCTTC. It translates to CAWSVQSGYGYTF. The chain couples TRBV30 to TRBJ1-2; D is unclear. The CDR3 covers 13 residues. The V end lost 0 bases, the J end lost 4 bases, and 9 bases lay between the germline ends. Germline CDR1 reads GTSNPN; CDR2 reads SVGIG (reference sequence).

The rearrangement uses TRBV14 and TRBJ2-1; perhaps TRBD2 as D (6 bases). Trimming took 3 bases from V and 4 from J, leaving 10 bases between them. The CDR3 sequence is 14 residues long. CDR1 and CDR2 (germline): SGHDN, FVKESK. This CDR3 is CASSQAGGYNEQFF. CDR3 in DNA: TGTGCCAGCAGCCAGGCCGGGGGTTACAATGAGCAGTTCTTC.

J is TRBJ2-2 and V is TRBV5-1; TRBD2 is a possible D gene (6 bases). Germline CDR1 SGHRS, CDR2 YFSETQ. The ends were cut back, 2 bases at V and 7 bases at J, with 15 bases in the middle. This CDR3 has 15 residues. The CDR3 loop reads CASSFIPGGNGELFF. CDR3 nucleotides: TGCGCCAGCAGCTTCATCCCCGGGGGAAACGGGGAGCTGTTTTTT.

The rearrangement uses TRBV5-1 and TRBJ2-7; 7 bases are shared with TRBD1. CDR3 size: 11 residues. From germline, CDR1 is SGHRS and CDR2 YFSETQ. With V trimmed by 5 bases and J by 6 bases, 2 bases remained unmatched. This CDR3 reads CASRGTVEQYF. The CDR3 nucleotides are TGCGCCAGCAGGGGGACAGTCGAGCAGTACTTC.

By proportion, this clone is medium-sized. This chain links TRBV4-2 with TRBJ2-3; D might be TRBD2 (6 bases). This CDR3 has 16 amino acids. Germline V gene sequence: CDR1 LGHNA, CDR2 YNFKEQ. V dropped 1 base and J dropped 2 bases, with 13 bases sitting between them. Written as DNA, the CDR3 is TGTGCCAGCAGCCAAGGCGGGGACTTGTACACAGATACGCAGTATTTT. This translates into CASSQGGDLYTDTQYF.

About this clone itself: Other DNA variants within this sample encode the same CDR3. The chain employs TRBV7-2 and TRBJ1-6; a weak D match, TRBD1 (5 bases). From germline, CDR1 is SGHTA and CDR2 FQGNSA. V lost 5 bases, J lost 4 bases, and 15 bases lay in between. This CDR3 region has 16 residues. In DNA, the CDR3 is TGTGCCAGCAGCCCAAGGACTGGGACTTATAATTCACCCCTCCACTTT. Translated, it gives CASSPRTGTYNSPLHF.

The chain uses TRBV29-1 and TRBJ2-1, with D tentatively TRBD2 (6 bases). Germline lookup yields CDR1 SQVTM and CDR2 ANQGSEA. The CDR3 totals 14 residues. Trimming left V 4 bases short and J 6 bases short, with 16 bases between. The CDR3 here is CSVAEGRVGNEQFF. In nucleotides, the CDR3 is TGCAGCGTTGCGGAGGGCCGGGTGGGCAATGAGCAGTTCTTC.

V gene TRBV7-7 combines with J gene TRBJ1-1; 9 positions match TRBD1. The germline V gene encodes CDR1 SSHAT and CDR2 FNYEAQ (reference sequence). V was pared by 5 bases and J by 7 bases, with 11 bases of the junction left unmatched. The CDR3 is 15 residues long. The CDR3 DNA reads as TGTGCCAGCAGCCAGATACAGGGGGCAAGAATTGAAGCTTTCTTT. Amino acids: CASSQIQGARIEAFF.

This clone was recorded only once. This chain connects TRBV2 to TRBJ2-1; the D gene is possibly TRBD2 (5 bases). The germline V and J ends were trimmed by 4 bases and 15 bases, with 19 bases remaining between them. Looked up from germline, CDR1 is SNHLY and CDR2 is FYNNEI. There are 13 residues in the CDR3. DNA of the CDR3: TGTGCCAGCAGTGGGTCTGCGGGTTCTTTTACGTTCTTC. Translating gives CASSGSAGSFTFF.